What follows describes a single T cell receptor (beta chain). Its antigen is currently unknown. Germline V gene sequence: CDR1 SGHVT, CDR2 SQSDAQ. Trimming pared 2 bases from V and 0 bases from J, leaving 20 bases between. The CDR3 loop spans 18 amino acids. This record comes from a study of tumor-infiltrating lymphocytes in primary liver carcinoma. At the level of the study: Patients of both sexes were 30 to 69 years old. Study findings and constraints: With p = 0.039, the top-250-clone fraction in tumors significantly exceeded that in blood. CD4+ and CD8+ repertoires could not be compared in these unsorted bulk samples.

Constant-region priming of approximately 500 ng total RNA yielded TCR beta cDNA. Sequencing libraries for TCR beta derived from three nested multiplex PCR rounds that used slightly modified ARM-PCR. Forward primers for TRBV1-TRBV30 and a C-beta reverse primer served the first two PCR rounds, at roughly 10 cycles each. TCRdb used MiXCR to reprocess the multiplex PCR reads, holding one entry per CDR3 protein. The data contain almost 200,000 distinct CDR3 sequences, roughly 61% of them seen just once; the ten biggest clones take up 6% to 8.5%. Blood RNA was derived from unsorted whole blood, and germline DNA was extracted too.

This chain links TRBV7-4 with TRBJ2-7, with a weak D call TRBD2 (6 bases). Sequencing was done on a sample of peripheral blood. This sequence was found in a woman aged 60-75 years with primary liver carcinoma and hepatitis B virus infection. CDR3 loop: CASSLKWGGDRASYEQYF. The CDR3 DNA reads as TGTGCCAGCAGCTTAAAATGGGGCGGGGATAGGGCCTCCTACGAGCAGTACTTC.